This paragraph covers one TCR beta chain sequence. The data were obtained in a study of T-cell reconstitution after alpha-beta-depleted transplantation in children. Construction of the TCRbeta library involved unique molecular identifiers. TCRdb reprocessed the PCR reads via MiXCR and lists one record per CDR3 protein. The data hold around 600,000 distinct CDR3 sequences, with 16% observed a single time. This TCR was recovered from a human donor who donated a stem cell graft to a child with acute myeloid leukemia. The sample consisted of PBMCs from the stem cell graft donor, taken from the stem cell graft.

CDR3 nucleotides: TGCGCCAGCACCGAACCCACTAGCGGGGGGACCATCTACGAGCAGTACTTC. It is translated as CASTEPTSGGTIYEQYF. The chain joins TRBV5-1 to TRBJ2-7; the match to TRBD2 covers 12 bases. V trimming: 6 bases; J trimming: 3 bases; junction bases outside the gene matches: 13. CDR3 length: 17 residues. Germline V gene sequence: CDR1 SGHRS, CDR2 YFSETQ.